These 7 T cell receptor beta chains were all obtained from the same sample, sequenced in a study of T cells after yellow fever vaccination. TCRdb redid the calling of the 5' RACE reads with MiXCR, one entry per CDR3 protein. Here the sample spans about 140,000 distinct CDR3 sequences, more than 6% being singletons. The sample here was CD4+ T cells sorted from PBMCs, taken 5 days after the yellow fever booster vaccination. The receptors come from a man younger than 45 who received the YFV17D yellow fever vaccine.

This sequence joins TRBV20-1 and TRBJ1-6, with D unresolved. The CDR3 runs 13 residues. V was clipped by 5 bases and J by 6 bases, with 11 bases between them. CDR1 is DFQATT and CDR2 is SNEGSKA in the germline V gene (reference sequence). The CDR3 reads CSAERAANSPLHF. The CDR3 region has the DNA TGCAGTGCTGAGAGAGCAGCTAATTCACCCCTCCACTTT.

This clonotype appeared many times. The chain uses TRBV28 and TRBJ2-5; 9 bases are shared with TRBD1. In germline, CDR1 is MDHEN, CDR2 SYDVKM. The V gene end was trimmed by 8 bases and the J gene end by 5 bases; junction bases not matched to a gene: 12. The CDR3 extends over 15 amino acids. CDR3 amino acids: CASGQVGQGGETQYF. The DNA of the CDR3 is TGTGCCAGCGGACAGGTGGGACAGGGAGGGGAGACCCAGTACTTC.

This clonotype was found many times. The chain uses TRBV3-1 and TRBJ2-1, with 8 bases that match TRBD2. Unmatched junction bases numbered 4, after V lost 3 bases and J lost 9 bases. Germline CDR1 and CDR2: LGHDT and YNNKEL (reference sequence). The CDR3 loop spans 13 amino acids. The chain's CDR3 is CASSQGLGAEQFF. The CDR3 DNA follows: TGTGCCAGCAGCCAGGGACTAGGGGCTGAGCAGTTCTTC.

This clonotype has at least ten counts. The chain carries TRBV7-9 and TRBJ2-5, with D unresolved. The length of the CDR3 is 13 residues. The V end was cut by 2 bases, the J end by 5 bases, with 9 bases between. Germline loops: CDR1 SEHNR, CDR2 FQNEAQ (reference sequence). DNA for the CDR3: TGTGCCAGCAGCTTACCCTCCTCGGAGACCCAGTACTTC. Translating it yields CASSLPSSETQYF.

This clonotype was observed many times. The chain employs TRBV5-6 and TRBJ2-1, with TRBD2 matching 10 bases. J was trimmed by 7 bases and V by 3 bases; bases with no gene match: 13. Germline V gene lookup returns CDR1 SGHDT and CDR2 YYEEEE. The CDR3 has 17 amino acids. The CDR3 coding sequence is TGTGCCAGCAGCTCGCGCCGTCTAGCGGGAGATTGGAATGAGCAGTTCTTC. Amino acids: CASSSRRLAGDWNEQFF.

This clonotype showed up just once. This sequence may be a read error, since a much larger clone differs from it by one base. This chain uses TRBV11-2 with TRBJ2-5; a possible D gene is TRBD2 (5 bases). Germline CDR1 reads SGHAT; CDR2 reads FQNNGV. Trimming shortened V by 8 bases and J by 2 bases, and 12 bases separated the two germline ends. This CDR3 region has 13 residues. Here the CDR3 DNA reads TGTGCCAGCGAGGGAAATTTGCAAGAGACCCAGTACTTC. It translates to CASEGNLQETQYF.

The V call is TRBV5-5, the J call TRBJ2-7; a weak D match, TRBD2 (6 bases). V lost 9 bases to trimming and J lost 6 bases, with 25 bases between them. This CDR3 is built from 15 residues. Germline CDR1 is SGHKS and CDR2 is YYEKEE (reference sequence). This chain's CDR3 is CAIGPGDLRRSEQYF. The CDR3, as DNA: TGTGCCATCGGCCCGGGGGACCTCCGAAGGTCCGAGCAGTACTTC.